This T cell receptor beta chain originates from a study of blood T cell repertoires in COVID-19. The wider study: T cells, B-cell-depleted T cells, or PBMCs provided the cDNA or gDNA that served as material.

In the authors' methods: Researchers report that nucleated cell counts were estimated from reference gene primer amplification. The method was immunoSEQ multiplex PCR; TCRdb's version includes in-frame clones alone and lacks a portion of them. V, J and clone size are those of that table, while D and trimming were read from the DNA. This repertoire shows about 45,000 clones, approximately 85% found once; its top ten account for 31%. V lost 3 bases, J lost 5 bases, and 14 bases lay in between. The CDR3 runs 13 residues. Germline V gene sequence: CDR1 DFQATT, CDR2 SNEGSKA (reference sequence). The sequencing sample was made of peripheral blood. This sequence originates from a woman of 80 years or more with acute or convalescent COVID-19. The chain combines TRBV20-1 with TRBJ2-7, with unresolved D. The CDR3 DNA reads TGCAGTGCTAGTTTTCAGGCGAAGGACGAGCAGTACTTC. Amino acids: CSASFQAKDEQYF.